This T cell receptor beta chain came from a study of T cell responses to AZD1222 COVID-19 vaccine. The repertoire was sequenced with immunoSEQ multiplex PCR; TCRdb's copy has only in-frame clones and lacks some. The data contain some 130,000 clones, approximately 84% of them singletons. The study's findings and limits: Clonal diversity was possibly underestimated; the donors were predominantly white British and more often female. Every sample of the repertoires postdated the peak T cell response. When two AZD1222 doses had been given, Spike-specific TCR breadth and depth rose. Among those given AZD1222, only five or six were seropositive at baseline.

As to this clone: Its antigen is as yet unknown.

The germline V gene has CDR1 SGHTA and CDR2 FQGTGA. This CDR3 is built from 16 residues. Trimming stripped 6 bases from V and 4 bases from J, with 18 bases between. The specimen comprised peripheral blood, sampled on day 0 of AZD1222 vaccination. The chain couples TRBV7-3 to TRBJ2-2; TRBD1 or TRBD2 may be the D gene (6 bases each). The receptor was derived from an adult in good health. The CDR3 DNA reads as TGTGCCAGCAGAGCACAAGGGGGGCTCGGCACCGGGGAGCTGTTTTTT. Protein: CASRAQGGLGTGELFF.